The entry below describes one TCR beta chain. The length of the CDR3 is 15 residues. The germline gives CDR1 MNHNS, CDR2 SASEGT. Deletions cut 3 bases from V and 3 bases from J, with 15 bases between. These data originate in a study of blood T cell repertoires in COVID-19. Some clones are missing from TCRdb's copy, which holds only in-frame ones; the method was immunoSEQ multiplex PCR. The sample shows over 35,000 clones, approximately 70% of them seen only once. This clonotype was sampled from an elderly man with acute or convalescent COVID-19. The sequencing sample was made of peripheral blood. The V gene is TRBV6-1, the J gene TRBJ2-7; D possibly corresponds to TRBD1 (5 bases). Here the CDR3 DNA reads TGTGCCAGCAGTGAGTCAGGGTTTGTGGACTACGAGCAGTACTTC. Its protein is CASSESGFVDYEQYF.